The 25 T cell receptor beta chains below all came from one sample that was sequenced in a study of glioma-infiltrating T cells. Amplification of TCR alpha and beta CDR3 regions from RNA used iRepertoire nested multiplex PCR. One entry per CDR3 protein results from TCRdb running MiXCR on the multiplex PCR reads. This sample yields tens of thousands of distinct CDR3 sequences, of which 20% to 25% are seen a single time; approximately 7% belongs to the top ten. The material sequenced was glioma tissue, nonneoplastic brain tissue, or PBMCs (not recorded which). The source of these receptors is a human donor with low-grade glioma or glioblastoma, undergoing nonglioma brain surgery, or in good health (not recorded which).

This clonotype has a count of ten or more. The rearrangement links TRBV7-9 to TRBJ2-1, with D tentatively TRBD1 (6 bases). This CDR3 contains 16 residues. Germline CDR1 reads SEHNR; CDR2 reads FQNEAQ (reference sequence). The germline V and J ends were trimmed by 5 bases and 8 bases, with 22 bases remaining between them. In nucleotides, the CDR3 is TGTGCCAGCAGCCCCCGGACAGTCCGTAAGGCGGATGAGCAGTTCTTC. Protein sequence: CASSPRTVRKADEQFF.

This chain uses TRBV12-3 or TRBV12-4 with TRBJ2-1, with D unresolved. The germline V and J ends were trimmed by 5 bases and 7 bases, with 12 bases remaining between them. CDR3 length equals 13 residues. This CDR3 is CASSDNLRNEQFF. For the CDR3, the DNA is TGTGCCAGCAGTGATAATTTAAGGAATGAGCAGTTCTTC.

This clonotype appeared many times. Here the CDR3 DNA reads TGTGCCAGCAGTCTCAGGGTGAGGACGGCTGAAGCTTTCTTT. It codes for CASSLRVRTAEAFF. The chain recombines TRBV27 with TRBJ1-1; D may be TRBD1 (5 bases). Germline CDR1 reads MNHEY; CDR2 reads SMNVEV (reference sequence). The CDR3 is 14 residues long. V shed 5 bases and J shed 6 bases, with 16 bases lying between them.

This clonotype was seen a single time. CDR3 DNA sequence: TGTGCCAGCAGTTACTTACAGGGGTATCAGCCCCAGCATTTT. It yields the protein CASSYLQGYQPQHF. V usage is TRBV6-6 and J usage is TRBJ1-5, with TRBD1 matching 7 bases. V lost 1 base, J lost 5 bases, and 2 bases stayed unmatched. CDR1 MNHNY and CDR2 SVGAGI come from the germline V gene (reference sequence). The CDR3 has 14 residues.

Notes on this clonotype: The junction departs from germline at one end; a sequencing error may be responsible. This chain links TRBV7-2 with TRBJ2-3; possible D gene TRBD2, 5 bases. The CDR3 is made up of 16 amino acids. Per germline, CDR1 SGHTA and CDR2 FQGNSA. The CDR3 DNA reads TGTGCCAGCAGATATAACGGACTGGCGGGTATCGATAAGCAGTATTTT. Translating gives CASRYNGLAGIDKQYF.

Ten or more counts support this clonotype. The chain employs TRBV7-9 and TRBJ2-7; D gene ambiguous. CDR1 SEHNR and CDR2 FQNEAQ come from the germline V gene (reference sequence). This CDR3 has 11 amino acids. V lost 5 bases and J lost 9, with 11 bases in between. The CDR3 sequence is CASSLMSVQYF. CDR3 bases: TGTGCCAGCAGCCTTATGTCGGTGCAGTACTTC.

In its sample, this clonotype was seen many times. The V gene is TRBV10-2, the J gene TRBJ1-5; 12 positions agree with TRBD1. The junction had 13 bases not matched to a gene; V was cut back by 6 bases and J by 7 bases. Germline CDR1 and CDR2: WSHSY and SAAADI. CDR3 length: 17 residues. The CDR3 DNA sequence: TGCGCCAGCAGGGATCCGGGACAGGGGGCGACATCCCAGCCCCAGCATTTT. This gives the protein CASRDPGQGATSQPQHF.

The V gene is TRBV5-1, the J gene TRBJ1-2; D unclear. This CDR3 spans 14 amino acids. CDR1 is SGHRS, CDR2 YFSETQ, per germline. The V end lost 0 bases, the J end lost 2 bases, and 8 bases lay between the germline ends. CDR3 region: CASSLDPFNYGYTF. In DNA form, the CDR3 reads TGCGCCAGCAGCTTGGACCCTTTCAACTATGGCTACACCTTC.

About this clonotype: A junction boundary mismatches the germline segment, possibly from a read error. V is TRBV6-5 and J is TRBJ1-5; D is unclear. Per the germline V gene, CDR1 is MNHEY and CDR2 is SVGAGI. CDR3 length: 13 residues. The CDR3 region is CASSQKPNQPQHF. The CDR3 region has the DNA TGTGCCAGCAGCCAAAAGCCAAATCAGCCCCAGCACTTT.

The chain combines TRBV7-9 with TRBJ2-3; 7 bases are a match to TRBD2. The V gene's germline CDR1 is SEHNR and CDR2 FQNEAQ (reference sequence). V dropped 5 bases and J dropped 0; count of bases not matched to a gene: 5. The CDR3 runs 15 residues. The CDR3 here is CASSALAVSTDTQYF. As DNA, the CDR3 is TGTGCCAGCAGCGCTCTAGCGGTTAGCACAGATACGCAGTATTTT. Variable domain in full (rest from reference TRBV7-9 and TRBJ2-3): DTGVSQNPRHKITKRGQNVTFRCDPISEHNRLYWYRQTLGQGPEFLTYFQNEAQLEKSRLLSDRFSAERPKGSFSTLEIQRTEQGDSAMYLCASSALAVSTDTQYFGPGTRLTVL.

This clonotype was counted a single time. Just one base apart from a much larger clone, this may be a read error. The rearrangement joins TRBV2 to TRBJ1-5, with a possible D match to TRBD1 (5 bases). The CDR3 length is 13 residues. The germline CDR1 and CDR2 sequences are SNHLY and FYNNEI. This CDR3 reads CASRRDRNHPQHF. CDR3 nucleotide sequence: TGTGCCAGCAGGAGAGACAGAAATCATCCCCAGCATTTT. Drawing the rest from reference TRBV2 and TRBJ1-5, the complete variable domain is EPEVTQTPSHQVTQMGQEVILRCVPISNHLYFYWYRQILGQKVEFLVSFYNNEISEKSEIFDDQFSVERPDGSNFTLKIRSTKLEDSAMYFCASRRDRNHPQHFGDGTRLSIL.

Remarks on this clonotype: It may be a read error: a sequence one base away is much more abundant. The chain is built from TRBV5-1 and TRBJ2-3, with D unclear. Germline CDR1 reads SGHRS; CDR2 reads YFSETQ. This CDR3 is 13 amino acids long. With 4 bases removed from V and 6 bases from J, the gap between germline ends came to 12 bases. Here the CDR3 reads CASSKKGHDTQYF. CDR3 nucleotide sequence: TGCGCCAGCAGCAAGAAAGGTCACGATACGCAGTATTTT.

Points on this clonotype: A much larger clone differs from this one at a single base, so this may be a read error. This chain joins TRBV4-1 and TRBJ1-4, with no clear D. The germline V gene encodes CDR1 MGHRA and CDR2 YSYEKL. The CDR3 is 17 residues long. The CDR3 region is CASSQSYTRGTNERLFF. CDR3 coding DNA: TGCGCCAGCAGCCAATCGTATACACGAGGAACTAATGAAAGACTGTTTTTT.

The V and J genes are TRBV5-1 and TRBJ2-7; 14 bases are shared with TRBD2. Germline CDR1 SGHRS, CDR2 YFSETQ. The ends lost 1 base at V and 4 bases at J; junction bases unmatched: 10. This CDR3 contains 18 residues. CDR3 sequence: CASSLPGLAGGFEYEQYF. In DNA, the CDR3 is TGCGCCAGCAGCTTGCCCGGACTAGCGGGAGGTTTCGAATACGAGCAGTACTTC.

This clonotype showed up many times. The V and J genes are TRBV12-3 or TRBV12-4 and TRBJ1-1; TRBD1 matches 8 bases. V was pared by 4 bases and J by 1 base, with 8 bases of the junction left unmatched. The CDR3 contains 16 residues. DNA of the CDR3: TGTGCCAGCAGTTCGGGACAGGTTGGGGGGAACACTGAAGCTTTCTTT. This gives the protein CASSSGQVGGNTEAFF.

This clonotype was counted ten times or more. V usage is TRBV19 and J usage is TRBJ2-3; 8 nucleotides align to TRBD1. This CDR3 comprises 15 residues. Germline V gene data show CDR1 as LNHDA and CDR2 as SQIVND (reference sequence). V dropped 5 bases and J dropped 3; count of bases not matched to a gene: 7. Here the CDR3 DNA reads TGTGCCAGTAGTTCTTACAGGGGGTCAACAGATACGCAGTATTTT. Translating gives CASSSYRGSTDTQYF. Together with reference TRBV19 and TRBJ2-3, the CDR3 gives the full variable domain: DGGITQSPKYLFRKEGQNVTLSCEQNLNHDAMYWYRQDPGQGLRLIYYSQIVNDFQKGDIAEGYSVSREKKESFPLTVTSAQKNPTAFYLCASSSYRGSTDTQYFGPGTRLTVL.

As for this clonotype: A much larger clone lies a single base off, so this may be a read error. The chain couples TRBV27 to TRBJ2-7; 9 bases map to TRBD1. Germline-derived CDR1 and CDR2 are MNHEY and SMNVEV (reference sequence). The CDR3 contains 13 residues. CDR3 bases: TGTGCCGGCAGTTACGGACAGGGGCGGGAGCAGTACTTC. It encodes CAGSYGQGREQYF.

V gene TRBV29-1 combines with J gene TRBJ2-7, with D perhaps matching TRBD1 (6 bases). Germline V lookup: CDR1 SQVTM, CDR2 ANQGSEA. The CDR3 covers 14 residues. Trimming shortened V by 5 bases and J by 5 bases, and 19 bases separated the two germline ends. CDR3 in amino acids: CSVRKTGTIDEQYF. CDR3 nucleotides: TGCAGCGTTAGAAAAACAGGGACAATCGACGAGCAGTACTTC.

This clonotype was detected ten times or more. The rearrangement links TRBV12-3 or TRBV12-4 to TRBJ1-1; D uncertain. The V and J ends lost 6 bases and 1 base respectively, with 6 bases between them. This CDR3 is built from 12 residues. CDR3 nucleotides: TGTGCCAGCAGGGGGAGGAACACTGAAGCTTTCTTT. Translation: CASRGRNTEAFF.

This clonotype has at least ten counts. This sequence joins TRBV18 and TRBJ2-1; the match to TRBD1 covers 7 bases. Germline CDR1 and CDR2: KGHSH and LQKENI. The V segment lost 5 bases and the J segment 3 bases; nucleotides outside the gene matches: 4. There are 14 residues in the CDR3. The CDR3 spells CASSSRDSYNEQFF. CDR3 sequence (DNA): TGTGCCAGCTCATCCCGGGACAGCTACAATGAGCAGTTCTTC.

As regards this clonotype: One junction end disagrees with the germline gene, perhaps due to a read error. The rearrangement uses TRBV7-9 and TRBJ2-5; D is undetermined. Per the germline V gene, CDR1 is SEHNR and CDR2 is FQNEAQ (reference sequence). The CDR3 length is 13 residues. CDR3 sequence reads: CTSSPDGMKTQYF. CDR3 DNA: TGCACCAGCAGCCCGGATGGGATGAAGACCCAGTACTTC. Together with reference TRBV7-9 and TRBJ2-5, the CDR3 gives the full variable domain: DTGVSQNPRHKITKRGQNVTFRCDPISEHNRLYWYRQTLGQGPEFLTYFQNEAQLEKSRLLSDRFSAERPKGSFSTLEIQRTEQGDSAMYLCTSSPDGMKTQYFGPGTRLLVL.

This clonotype was picked up a small number of times. V usage is TRBV12-3 or TRBV12-4 and J usage is TRBJ2-1; 8 bases map to TRBD2. This CDR3 is built from 15 residues. V trimming: 5 bases; J trimming: 2 bases; junction bases outside the gene matches: 5. This CDR3 reads CASSARGGTYNEQFF. Written as DNA, the CDR3 is TGTGCCAGCAGTGCCCGGGGGGGGACCTACAATGAGCAGTTCTTC.

This clonotype has at least ten counts. The chain has TRBV20-1 and TRBJ2-5; no clear D gene. Germline CDR1 and CDR2: DFQATT and SNEGSKA (reference sequence). V was trimmed by 4 bases and J by 3 bases, leaving 9 bases between them. The CDR3 is 12 amino acids. CDR3 DNA: TGCAGTGCTACGACGGTCAAAGAGACCCAGTACTTC. Encoded protein: CSATTVKETQYF.

The sample holds many counts of this clonotype. V gene TRBV7-6 combines with J gene TRBJ2-1; 11 nucleotides match TRBD2. With V trimmed by 3 bases and J by 4 bases, 2 bases remained unmatched. CDR3 length: 15 amino acids. Germline CDR1 SGHVS, CDR2 FNYEAQ. Written as DNA, the CDR3 is TGTGCCAGCAGCTTGACTAGCGGGGAGTACAATGAGCAGTTCTTC. It translates to CASSLTSGEYNEQFF.

As to this clonotype: A single base separates this from a much larger clone, so it may be a read error. The chain is built from TRBV10-1 and TRBJ2-3; 8 positions match TRBD1. CDR3 length equals 12 residues. The trim removed 6 bases at V and 14 bases at J, leaving 10 bases unmatched. The V gene's germline CDR1 is WNHNN and CDR2 SYGVQD (reference sequence). CDR3 sequence (DNA): TGCGCCAGCAGCTTCGGACAGGGTCAGGTGTATTTT. It yields the protein CASSFGQGQVYF.